The next 18 T cell receptor beta chains were all read from a single sample in a study of blood T cell repertoires in COVID-19. Repertoires were generated with immunoSEQ multiplex PCR, while TCRdb's copy carries only in-frame clones and drops some. The data hold 100,000 to 150,000 clones, with approximately 80% observed a single time. What was sequenced was peripheral blood. Receptors were obtained from a man in his 60s with acute or convalescent COVID-19.

The V call is TRBV27, the J call TRBJ1-5; D might be TRBD1 (6 bases). The CDR3 is 13 residues long. In germline, CDR1 is MNHEY, CDR2 SMNVEV (reference sequence). V lost 2 bases and J 13 bases, leaving 15 bases between the germline ends. Here the CDR3 DNA reads TGTGCCAGCAGTTTAGTTGCGGGGGCCGCACAGCATTTT. Translation: CASSLVAGAAQHF.

This chain joins TRBV2 and TRBJ2-2; 7 bases are shared with TRBD1. The CDR3 runs 15 residues. J was trimmed by 4 bases and V by 7 bases; bases with no gene match: 9. Germline loops: CDR1 SNHLY, CDR2 FYNNEI. The CDR3 sequence: CASTPTGTGTGELFF. CDR3 nucleotide sequence: TGTGCCAGCACTCCGACAGGGACGGGCACCGGGGAGCTGTTTTTT.

This chain links TRBV6-2 or TRBV6-3 with TRBJ1-1, with D uncertain. CDR1 is MNHEY, CDR2 SVGEGT, per germline. The CDR3 is 15 residues long. V shed 6 bases and J shed 1 base, with 15 bases lying between them. CDR3 bases: TGTGCCAGCAGCTTACGAGGTACCGCGAACACTGAAGCTTTCTTT. Its translation is CASSLRGTANTEAFF.

In DNA form, the CDR3 reads TGTGCCAGCACCCCAGGGGGAATAAGCAATCAGCCCCAGCATTTT. Translating gives CASTPGGISNQPQHF. This rearrangement joins TRBV6-6 to TRBJ1-5; 7 bases agree with TRBD1. Per the germline V gene, CDR1 is MNHNY and CDR2 is SVGAGI (reference sequence). The CDR3 is 15 amino acids. J lost 1 base, V lost 7 bases, and 7 bases had no gene match.

The V gene is TRBV5-4, the J gene TRBJ2-7; TRBD1 aligns across 8 bases. The J segment lost 2 bases and the V segment lost 4 bases, leaving 2 bases of the junction unmatched. Germline V CDR1 and CDR2: SGHNT, YYREEE (reference sequence). The CDR3 contains 13 residues. The DNA for the CDR3 is TGTGCCAGCAGCGTGACAGGGGCCTACGAGCAGTACTTC. Translation: CASSVTGAYEQYF.

The chain recombines TRBV7-9 with TRBJ2-5, with TRBD2 matching over 8 bases. The germline gives CDR1 SEHNR, CDR2 FQNEAQ (reference sequence). V was clipped by 1 base and J by 5 bases; unmatched bases: 9. The CDR3 runs to 16 residues. This CDR3 is CASSLGTGGWFETQYF. CDR3 sequence (DNA): TGTGCCAGCAGCTTAGGAACGGGAGGGTGGTTCGAGACCCAGTACTTC.

V usage is TRBV28 and J usage is TRBJ2-7; D is undetermined. Trimming cost V 2 bases and J 4 bases, with 12 bases left between them. Per the germline V gene, CDR1 is MDHEN and CDR2 is SYDVKM. The CDR3 length is 14 residues. The CDR3 DNA follows: TGTGCCAGCAGTTTAAGCGAGAGTACGTACGAGCAGTACTTC. This gives the protein CASSLSESTYEQYF.

J is TRBJ1-6 and V is TRBV29-1; D call uncertain. Germline V lookup: CDR1 SQVTM, CDR2 ANQGSEA. V was trimmed by 6 bases and J by 6 bases, leaving 15 bases between them. The CDR3 consists of 14 residues. The CDR3 here is CSVRDLDFNSPLHF. The CDR3, as DNA: TGCAGCGTGAGGGATCTCGACTTTAATTCACCCCTCCACTTT.

The chain carries TRBV28 and TRBJ2-7; 9 bases fit TRBD2. CDR1 is MDHEN and CDR2 is SYDVKM in the germline V gene. The CDR3 is 16 amino acids. Trimming removed 3 bases from V and 1 base from J; junction bases left unmatched: 7. CDR3 sequence (DNA): TGTGCCAGCAGTTTCCTAGCGGGGAGCAGATCCTACGAGCAGTACTTC. Translating gives CASSFLAGSRSYEQYF.

This clone was recorded once. The CDR3 reads CASTVAWGQTNSPLHF. The CDR3 bases are TGTGCCAGTACCGTCGCGTGGGGGCAGACTAATTCACCCCTCCACTTT. The V call is TRBV19, the J call TRBJ1-6; possible D gene TRBD1, 6 bases. This CDR3 comprises 16 residues. V lost 7 bases and J lost 6, with 19 bases in between. Germline V CDR1 and CDR2: LNHDA, SQIVND (reference sequence).

This clone was picked up a small number of times. This chain uses TRBV28 with TRBJ1-4; no clear D. Germline lookup yields CDR1 MDHEN and CDR2 SYDVKM. The CDR3 length is 15 residues. Trimming removed 6 bases from V and 5 bases from J, with 16 bases in between. CDR3 in DNA: TGTGCCAGCAGCCCCCATGGGAGTTCAAATGAAAAACTGTTTTTT. Its protein product is CASSPHGSSNEKLFF.

The rearrangement links TRBV27 to TRBJ1-1, with TRBD1 identical over 8 bases. V shed 8 bases and J 1 base; nucleotides not matched to a gene: 6. Germline assignment: CDR1 MNHEY and CDR2 SMNVEV (reference sequence). This CDR3 is 14 amino acids long. The CDR3 sequence is CASGRTGRNTEAFF. The CDR3 nucleotides read TGTGCCAGCGGTAGGACAGGGCGGAACACTGAAGCTTTCTTT.

This chain joins TRBV28 and TRBJ1-1, with 8 bases identical to TRBD1. The germline V gene has CDR1 MDHEN and CDR2 SYDVKM. V gave up 5 bases and J gave up 5 bases; unmatched junction bases: 10. CDR3 length: 15 amino acids. The chain's CDR3 is CASSESGQGGTEAFF. CDR3 DNA: TGTGCCAGCAGTGAATCTGGACAGGGAGGAACTGAAGCTTTCTTT.

The chain joins TRBV28 to TRBJ1-2, with TRBD1 matching over 10 bases. The CDR3 is 16 amino acids. Germline CDR1 reads MDHEN; CDR2 reads SYDVKM. V gave up 6 bases and J gave up 3 bases; unmatched junction bases: 10. The CDR3 DNA follows: TGTGCCAGCAGGGGGGCCGCCGGGACAGGGGACTATGGCTACACCTTC. Translation: CASRGAAGTGDYGYTF.

V is TRBV28 and J is TRBJ2-7, with D possibly matching TRBD1 (5 bases). V lost 8 bases and J lost 7, with 18 bases in between. The CDR3 is made up of 13 amino acids. Germline CDR1 and CDR2: MDHEN and SYDVKM. The DNA for the CDR3 is TGTGCCAGCGGTACAGGAGCTCCTATGGAGCAGTACTTC. It codes for CASGTGAPMEQYF.

V is TRBV30 and J is TRBJ2-1; D call uncertain. CDR1 and CDR2 from the germline V gene are GTSNPN and SVGIG (reference sequence). This CDR3 has 16 residues. V was clipped by 0 bases and J by 0 bases, with 12 bases between them. The CDR3: CAWSVGPLSSYNEQFF. The CDR3 nucleotides are TGTGCCTGGAGTGTGGGCCCGTTGAGCTCCTACAATGAGCAGTTCTTC.

The chain links TRBV9 to TRBJ1-1; 7 positions match TRBD1. This CDR3 has 17 residues. The V gene's germline CDR1 is SGDLS and CDR2 YYNGEE. V dropped 0 bases and J dropped 1; count of bases not matched to a gene: 9. CDR3 DNA sequence: TGTGCCAGCAGCGTAGACCCAGGGGGGTATAGGAACACTGAAGCTTTCTTT. Its translation is CASSVDPGGYRNTEAFF. Based on the CDR3 plus reference TRBV9 and TRBJ1-1, the full variable domain is DSGVTQTPKHLITATGQRVTLRCSPRSGDLSVYWYQQSLDQGLQFLIQYYNGEERAKGNILERFSAQQFPDLHSELNLSSLELGDSALYFCASSVDPGGYRNTEAFFGQGTRLTVV.

This sequence joins TRBV28 and TRBJ1-1, with D perhaps TRBD1 (5 bases). Germline CDR1 reads MDHEN; CDR2 reads SYDVKM. Trimming took off 7 bases at V and 2 bases at J, with 17 bases between the two ends. The CDR3 contains 15 residues. CDR3: CASNQWGVSNTEAFF. The CDR3 nucleotides read TGTGCCAGCAACCAATGGGGGGTGAGCAACACTGAAGCTTTCTTT.